A single sample is the source of the 19 T cell receptor beta chains below, sequenced in a study of T cells in Graves' hyperthyroidism and ophthalmopathy. The TCR beta CDR3 regions underwent amplification using RNA transcripts as the source. Initially, a first-round RT-PCR of the TCR CDR3 employed the HTBI primer set. TCRdb used MiXCR to reprocess the multiplex PCR reads, holding one entry per CDR3 protein. The sample records about 770,000 distinct CDR3 sequences, around 20% being singletons. The sequencing sample was made of blood. These receptors originate from a woman aged 45 to 65 with Graves' hyperthyroidism that later progressed to Graves' ophthalmopathy.

This clonotype showed up just a few times. The gene calls are TRBV2 and TRBJ1-4; possibly TRBD1 for D (6 bases). From germline, CDR1 is SNHLY and CDR2 FYNNEI. Trimming removed 4 bases at V and 5 bases at J, with 14 bases between. The length of the CDR3 is 15 residues. This CDR3 is CASSVNRDLNEKLFF. The CDR3, as DNA: TGTGCCAGCAGTGTCAACAGGGATTTAAATGAAAAACTGTTTTTT.

The genes are TRBV12-3 or TRBV12-4 and TRBJ1-5, with TRBD1 matching over 8 bases. This CDR3 contains 15 residues. V lost 4 bases to trimming and J lost 5 bases; unmatched junction nucleotides: 7. CDR3 DNA sequence: TGTGCCAGCAGTTCGGGACAGGTAGGCGATCAGCCCCAGCATTTT. Protein sequence: CASSSGQVGDQPQHF.

This chain uses TRBV15 with TRBJ1-1, with D perhaps TRBD1 (6 bases). The germline V gene has CDR1 LNHNV and CDR2 YYDKDF (reference sequence). This CDR3 contains 15 residues. V lost 2 bases and J 0 bases, leaving 10 bases between the germline ends. The CDR3: CATSRRTVMNTEAFF. The CDR3 DNA reads TGTGCCACCAGCAGAAGGACAGTGATGAACACTGAAGCTTTCTTT.

The rearrangement links TRBV20-1 to TRBJ1-1, with a weak D call TRBD1 (6 bases). The CDR3 is made up of 15 amino acids. V was pared by 0 bases and J by 4 bases, with 15 bases between. Germline V CDR1 and CDR2: DFQATT, SNEGSKA (reference sequence). This CDR3 is CSARERFGRGTEAFF. Written as DNA, the CDR3 is TGCAGTGCTAGAGAACGTTTTGGCAGGGGCACTGAAGCTTTCTTT.

The chain is built from TRBV19 and TRBJ2-5; D is undetermined. The germline CDR1 and CDR2 sequences are LNHDA and SQIVND (reference sequence). The CDR3 contains 14 residues. V was pared by 1 base and J by 2 bases, with 8 bases between. The CDR3 sequence is CASSIGWRQETQYF. CDR3 nucleotide sequence: TGTGCCAGTAGTATAGGGTGGCGGCAAGAGACCCAGTACTTC.

V gene TRBV10-3 combines with J gene TRBJ1-1, with D perhaps TRBD1 (5 bases). The V end lost 4 bases, the J end lost 5 bases, and 17 bases lay between the germline ends. CDR1 and CDR2 from the germline V gene are ENHRY and SYGVKD. CDR3 length: 15 residues. The CDR3 loop reads CAISVEAGAGTEAFF. DNA for the CDR3: TGTGCCATCAGTGTGGAAGCCGGGGCCGGAACTGAAGCTTTCTTT.

This clonotype was seen more than once but under ten times. V is TRBV7-9 and J is TRBJ2-2; D assignment may be TRBD1 or TRBD2 (5 bases each). CDR3 size: 16 residues. Germline lookup yields CDR1 SEHNR and CDR2 FQNEAQ (reference sequence). V was clipped by 5 bases and J by 3 bases, with 16 bases between them. CDR3: CASSPGAGDHTGELFF. The DNA for the CDR3 is TGTGCCAGCAGCCCCGGGGCAGGCGATCACACCGGGGAGCTGTTTTTT. Based on the CDR3 plus reference TRBV7-9 and TRBJ2-2, the full variable domain is DTGVSQNPRHKITKRGQNVTFRCDPISEHNRLYWYRQTLGQGPEFLTYFQNEAQLEKSRLLSDRFSAERPKGSFSTLEIQRTEQGDSAMYLCASSPGAGDHTGELFFGEGSRLTVL.

V usage is TRBV2 and J usage is TRBJ2-1, with D possibly TRBD1 on 6 matching bases. Per germline, CDR1 SNHLY and CDR2 FYNNEI. The ends were cut back, 7 bases at V and 9 bases at J, with 13 bases in the middle. The CDR3 length is 12 residues. The CDR3 DNA reads as TGTGCCAGCAATTCAGGGGTGCTTGAGCAGTTCTTC. Its protein is CASNSGVLEQFF.

This clonotype was seen repeatedly, ten times or more. The J gene is TRBJ2-7, the V gene TRBV20-1, with unresolved D. The CDR3 totals 14 residues. The V and J ends lost 0 bases and 2 bases respectively, with 11 bases between them. Germline-derived CDR1 and CDR2 are DFQATT and SNEGSKA (reference sequence). The CDR3 sequence: CSARDYALAYEQYF. In DNA, the CDR3 is TGCAGTGCTAGAGATTACGCCTTAGCCTACGAGCAGTACTTC.

This clonotype showed up just a few times. The chain has TRBV6-1 and TRBJ2-5; D uncertain. The CDR3 is 13 residues long. From germline, CDR1 is MNHNS and CDR2 SASEGT. V lost 6 bases to trimming and J lost 1 base, with 9 bases between them. The CDR3 coding sequence is TGTGCCAGCAGGGGGTCCCTCCAAGAGACCCAGTACTTC. Translating gives CASRGSLQETQYF.

Details on this clonotype: At one boundary the junction diverges from the germline segment, which might be a read error. This sequence joins TRBV11-2 and TRBJ1-6; weak D call: TRBD1 (6 bases). Germline V gene data show CDR1 as SGHAT and CDR2 as FQNNGV. This CDR3 region has 16 residues. CDR3 nucleotide sequence: TGTGCCGGCAGCTCTAGTGGCGACAGGAATAATTCACCCCTCCACTTT. Amino acid sequence: CAGSSSGDRNNSPLHF.

The chain couples TRBV6-4 to TRBJ2-7; 9 nucleotides align to TRBD1. The CDR3 consists of 15 residues. The V segment lost 4 bases and the J segment 2 bases; nucleotides outside the gene matches: 6. CDR1 MRHNA and CDR2 SNTAGT come from the germline V gene. CDR3 amino acids: CASSAPGQGTYEQYF. CDR3 nucleotides: TGTGCCAGCAGTGCCCCGGGACAGGGCACCTACGAGCAGTACTTC.

In its sample, this clonotype was seen many times. The CDR3 sequence: CASSFALDTEAFF. CDR3 in DNA: TGTGCCAGCAGCTTTGCATTGGACACTGAAGCTTTCTTT. The V and J genes are TRBV11-2 and TRBJ1-1; D ambiguous. V was cut by 3 bases and J by 3 bases, with 8 bases left in between. This CDR3 is built from 13 residues. CDR1 is SGHAT, CDR2 FQNNGV, per germline. The variable domain in full, with the rest retrieved from reference TRBV11-2 and TRBJ1-1, is EAGVAQSPRYKIIEKRQSVAFWCNPISGHATLYWYQQILGQGPKLLIQFQNNGVVDDSQLPKDRFSAERLKGVDSTLKIQPAKLEDSAVYLCASSFALDTEAFFGQGTRLTVV.

V gene TRBV10-3 combines with J gene TRBJ1-6; possibly TRBD1 for D (5 bases). Germline CDR1 and CDR2: ENHRY and SYGVKD. The CDR3 length is 13 residues. V was clipped by 3 bases and J by 8 bases, with 8 bases between them. CDR3 residues: CAISDGGDSPLHF. The CDR3 nucleotides are TGTGCCATCAGTGATGGGGGGGATTCACCCCTCCACTTT.

This clonotype was observed a few times. The V and J genes are TRBV4-1 and TRBJ1-1; D unresolved. CDR1 and CDR2 from the germline V gene are MGHRA and YSYEKL. The CDR3 runs to 14 residues. V lost 0 bases, J lost 7 bases, and 12 bases lay in between. The CDR3 DNA is TGCGCCAGCAGCCAAGATGGCGGGGATGTTGAAGCTTTCTTT. It specifies CASSQDGGDVEAFF.

The chain is built from TRBV6-1 and TRBJ1-2; D remains ambiguous. CDR1 MNHNS and CDR2 SASEGT come from the germline V gene. V was shortened by 8 bases and J by 3 bases, with 16 bases between the two germline ends. The CDR3 has 14 residues. CDR3 in DNA: TGTGCCAGCGGGGTCCTGGAACAGCACTATGGCTACACCTTC. It yields the protein CASGVLEQHYGYTF.

The gene calls are TRBV29-1 and TRBJ2-3, with D perhaps matching TRBD1 or TRBD2 (6 bases each). The germline CDR1 and CDR2 sequences are SQVTM and ANQGSEA. Trimming cost V 6 bases and J 4 bases, with 20 bases left between them. This CDR3 is built from 15 residues. The CDR3 DNA is TGCAGCGTAGTATTGACAGGAGGGGCGGCAGATACGCAGTATTTT. Protein: CSVVLTGGAADTQYF.

The table lists this clonotype with a few counts. J is TRBJ1-1 and V is TRBV24-1; D gene ambiguous. The CDR3 is 13 residues long. Germline loops: CDR1 KGHDR, CDR2 SFDVKD. Trimming left V 6 bases short and J 3 bases short, with 10 bases between. CDR3 in DNA: TGTGCCACCAGTAAAAGATCCGACACTGAAGCTTTCTTT. Encoded protein: CATSKRSDTEAFF.

This clonotype was seen ten or more times. The rearrangement links TRBV7-3 to TRBJ2-2; no definite D call. The germline V gene encodes CDR1 SGHTA and CDR2 FQGTGA. The CDR3 is 14 residues long. Between the trimmed V and J ends, which lost 1 base and 4 bases, there was a span of 7 bases. The CDR3 DNA reads TGTGCCAGCAGCTTAAACCCAGCCACCGGGGAGCTGTTTTTT. Amino acids: CASSLNPATGELFF.